The sequence of this T cell receptor (beta chain) was determined in a study of a mutant IDH1 vaccine in newly diagnosed glioma. Turning to the study itself: Before enrollment, patients got radiotherapy alone, temozolomide alone, or mostly the combination.

Here immunoSEQ multiplex PCR was the method, and the copy in TCRdb shows in-frame clones only, minus some. The sample contains around 58,000 clones, roughly four fifths of which appear only once. The time point denotes: week 5, during vaccination. In the vaccine, a single dose held 300 ug of the mutant IDH1 20-mer peptide, along with topical imiquimod. Notes on this clone: Its antigen is as yet unknown.

Study outcomes and limitations: Top-clonotype changes in peripheral T cells seemed unrelated to pseudoprogression.

Material: PBMCs, obtained from a glioma patient whose treatment included an IDH1 peptide vaccine. The TCR originated in a man aged 30-40 years with glioma.

The CDR3: CASRLDQETQYF. The CDR3 nucleotides read TGTGCTAGTCGCCTTGACCAAGAGACCCAGTACTTC. The chain couples TRBV12-5 to TRBJ2-5; D not resolved. The germline CDR1 and CDR2 sequences are LGHNT and FRNRAP. The CDR3 is made up of 12 amino acids. Between the trimmed V and J ends, which lost 8 bases and 0 bases, there was a span of 7 bases.